Presented here are 12 T cell receptor beta chains from one specimen sequenced in a study of T cell repertoires in cytomegalovirus infection. Their cognate antigens are unknown. TCRdb passed the reads through MiXCR, listing each CDR3 protein once. In the table there are some 270,000 distinct CDR3 sequences, roughly a fifth of which are singletons. The sequencing used cultured PBMCs, collected from culture after CMV antigen stimulation. The receptors here all came from a human donor in good health (CMV status not recorded). Some clones in this sample may be carry-over from other donors' samples.

This chain uses TRBV12-3 or TRBV12-4 with TRBJ2-1; D could derive from TRBD1 or TRBD2 (5 bases each). The length of the CDR3 is 14 residues. Deletions cut 5 bases from V and 9 bases from J, with 17 bases between. CDR3 residues: CASSPGGTVGEQFF. CDR3 coding DNA: TGTGCCAGCAGTCCAGGTGGGACGGTCGGTGAGCAGTTCTTC.

This chain joins TRBV4-3 and TRBJ1-1, with a weak D call TRBD1 (6 bases). V lost 1 base and J 1 base, leaving 13 bases between the germline ends. Germline assignment: CDR1 LGHNA and CDR2 YSLEER. The CDR3 totals 16 residues. The CDR3 nucleotides are TGCGCCAGCAGCCAAGGTCTGGACAGAGCGAACACTGAAGCTTTCTTT. Residues: CASSQGLDRANTEAFF.

This clonotype came up a few times. The CDR3 is CSVKGSQETQYF. CDR3 sequence (DNA): TGCAGCGTCAAGGGCAGCCAAGAGACCCAGTACTTC. The chain recombines TRBV29-1 with TRBJ2-5; D gene uncertain. The CDR3 totals 12 residues. Trimming stripped 6 bases from V and 1 base from J, with 9 bases between. Germline values: CDR1 SQVTM, CDR2 ANQGSEA.

The sample holds many counts of this clonotype. The chain combines TRBV7-2 with TRBJ2-3; D perhaps matches TRBD1 (6 bases). Germline V gene lookup returns CDR1 SGHTA and CDR2 FQGNSA. The CDR3 loop spans 15 amino acids. Trimming left V 2 bases short and J 4 bases short, with 13 bases between. Here the CDR3 DNA reads TGTGCCAGCAGCTTATCAGGGGCCGAAGCAGATACGCAGTATTTT. Translation: CASSLSGAEADTQYF.

The V gene is TRBV19, the J gene TRBJ2-7; TRBD1 matches 7 bases. V was pared by 4 bases and J by 7 bases, with 7 bases of the junction left unmatched. In germline, CDR1 is LNHDA, CDR2 SQIVND (reference sequence). The CDR3 contains 13 residues. Here the CDR3 DNA reads TGTGCCAGTAGTAGCCGACAGGGATGGGAGCAGTACTTC. It encodes CASSSRQGWEQYF.

V is TRBV6-5 and J is TRBJ1-5; 7 nucleotides agree with TRBD1. The germline V gene has CDR1 MNHEY and CDR2 SVGAGI. This CDR3 is 16 amino acids long. Trimming cost V 0 bases and J 3 bases; bases outside gene matches: 5. CDR3 coding DNA: TGTGCCAGCAGTTACTCGGCAGGGGGGGCCAATCAGCCCCAGCATTTT. Its translation: CASSYSAGGANQPQHF.

This clonotype was detected ten times or more. This rearrangement joins TRBV7-2 to TRBJ1-5; 7 positions agree with TRBD1. Germline CDR1 is SGHTA and CDR2 is FQGNSA. The CDR3 has 15 residues. The V and J ends lost 1 base and 4 bases, in that order; junction bases with no gene match: 4. This CDR3 is CASSLVTGVNQPQHF. Here the CDR3 DNA reads TGTGCCAGCAGCTTAGTTACAGGGGTTAATCAGCCCCAGCATTTT.

The J gene is TRBJ2-7, the V gene TRBV4-2; 7 bases line up with TRBD2. The CDR3 is 16 residues long. Germline loops: CDR1 LGHNA, CDR2 YNFKEQ. The junction had 11 bases not matched to a gene; V was cut back by 1 base and J by 5 bases. The CDR3, as DNA: TGTGCCAGCAGCCAAGCAAGTGGCCTAAGCGGGGACGAGCAGTACTTC. Its translation is CASSQASGLSGDEQYF.

Only a few counts were recorded for this clonotype. The genes are TRBV6-2 or TRBV6-3 and TRBJ1-5; no definite D call. V was trimmed by 5 bases and J by 2 bases, leaving 16 bases between them. CDR1 is MNHEY, CDR2 SVGEGT, per germline. This CDR3 contains 16 residues. The CDR3 is CASSPRGVRGNQPQHF. As DNA, the CDR3 is TGTGCCAGCAGTCCCCGCGGAGTGAGGGGCAATCAGCCCCAGCATTTT.

The CDR3 is CASSYPGGYEQYV. The DNA for the CDR3 is TGTGCCAGCAGTTACCCGGGAGGGTACGAGCAGTACGTC. This sequence joins TRBV6-2 or TRBV6-3 and TRBJ2-7; 8 positions agree with TRBD2. CDR1 is MNHEY and CDR2 is SVGEGT in the germline V gene. This CDR3 contains 13 residues. J gave up 4 bases and V 2 bases, and 1 base lay outside the gene matches.

There are a few counts of this clonotype. This chain connects TRBV5-1 to TRBJ1-2; 8 bases match TRBD1. Germline CDR1 SGHRS, CDR2 YFSETQ. The CDR3 spans 13 residues. After removal of 4 bases from V and 7 bases from J, the junction contained 6 bases not matched to a gene. CDR3 in amino acids: CASSTGQGGGYTF. As DNA, the CDR3 is TGCGCCAGCAGCACTGGACAGGGAGGTGGCTACACCTTC.

This clonotype is a singleton in its sample. The J gene is TRBJ1-1, the V gene TRBV10-3; the D gene is possibly TRBD1 (5 bases). Germline assignment: CDR1 ENHRY and CDR2 SYGVKD. The CDR3 runs 14 residues. V was pared by 4 bases and J by 3 bases, with 12 bases between. CDR3 in DNA: TGTGCCATCAGTGGTATCCGGGGGGACACTGAAGCTTTCTTT. Translating it yields CAISGIRGDTEAFF.